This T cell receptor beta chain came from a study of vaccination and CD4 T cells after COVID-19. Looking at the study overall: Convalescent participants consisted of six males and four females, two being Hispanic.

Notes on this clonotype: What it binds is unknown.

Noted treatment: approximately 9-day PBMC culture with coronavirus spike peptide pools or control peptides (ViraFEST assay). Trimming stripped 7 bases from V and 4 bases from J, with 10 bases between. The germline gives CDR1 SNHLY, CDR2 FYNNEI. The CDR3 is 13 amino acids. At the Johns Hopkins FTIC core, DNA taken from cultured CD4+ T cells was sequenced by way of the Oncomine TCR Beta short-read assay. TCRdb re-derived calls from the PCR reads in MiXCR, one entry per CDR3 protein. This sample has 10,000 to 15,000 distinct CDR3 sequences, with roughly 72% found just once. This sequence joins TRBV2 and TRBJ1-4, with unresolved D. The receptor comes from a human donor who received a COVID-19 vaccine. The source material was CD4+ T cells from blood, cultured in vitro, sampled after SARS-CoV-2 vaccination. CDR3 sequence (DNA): TGTGCCAGCATGGCGGCGCGTAATGAAAAACTGTTTTTT. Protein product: CASMAARNEKLFF.